The sequence of this T cell receptor beta chain was determined in a study of molecular identifiers for immune sequencing clone quantification. The ends were cut back, 5 bases at V and 2 bases at J, with 17 bases in the middle. This CDR3 is 16 amino acids long. Germline V gene data show CDR1 as MDHEN and CDR2 as SYDVKM. Making the bulk TCR libraries relied on previously described methods and listed TCR primers. TCRdb re-called the PCR reads through MiXCR, storing one row per CDR3 protein. The sample includes around 82,000 distinct CDR3 sequences, around 17% seen only once; the top ten take around 0.8%. This clonotype was seen many times.

This chain links TRBV28 with TRBJ2-3; D gene ambiguous. Specimen: naive CD8+ T cells from blood, with Jurkat cell RNA spiked in. The subset was: FACS-sorted CD8+CD4-CCR7+CD45RA+ naive T cells. The receptor was derived from a human donor in good health. Some libraries in this study had Jurkat cell RNA spiked in. The CDR3 DNA reads TGTGCCAGCAGTCTCCGACCCGGATCTCTCACAGATACGCAGTATTTT. Translated, it gives CASSLRPGSLTDTQYF.